This TCR beta chain was identified in a study of cytomegalovirus exposure and HLA in healthy donors. The wider study: When just under 400 donors were genotyped, about 80% of them were found to fall in the Caucasian-associated ancestry cluster.

CDR1 is MGHRA, CDR2 YSYEKL, per germline. The CDR3 has 15 residues. The V and J ends lost 6 bases and 2 bases respectively, with 16 bases between them. This PCR relied on a set of 60 Vbeta primers and 13 Jbeta primers. Only in-frame clones appear in the TCRdb table, and some are missing; sequencing was by immunoSEQ multiplex PCR. This table holds roughly 150,000 clones, 70% to 80% found once. The clonotype originates from a man in his thirties or forties in good health and CMV-seronegative. Sequenced input: PBMCs. The chain couples TRBV4-1 to TRBJ1-1; D not certain. The CDR3 nucleotides are TGCGCCAGCAGACTGCTACAGAAAGCAAACACTGAAGCTTTCTTT. It encodes CASRLLQKANTEAFF.